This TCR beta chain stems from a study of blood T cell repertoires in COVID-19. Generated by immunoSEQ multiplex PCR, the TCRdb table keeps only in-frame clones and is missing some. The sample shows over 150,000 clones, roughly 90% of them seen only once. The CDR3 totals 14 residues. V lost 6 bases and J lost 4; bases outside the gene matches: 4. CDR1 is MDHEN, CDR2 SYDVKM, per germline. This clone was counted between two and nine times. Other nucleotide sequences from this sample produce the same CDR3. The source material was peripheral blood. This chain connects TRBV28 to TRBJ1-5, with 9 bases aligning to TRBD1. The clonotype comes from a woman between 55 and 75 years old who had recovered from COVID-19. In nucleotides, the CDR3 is TGTGCCAGCAGCCCGGGACAGGGAAATCAGCCCCAGCATTTT. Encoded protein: CASSPGQGNQPQHF.